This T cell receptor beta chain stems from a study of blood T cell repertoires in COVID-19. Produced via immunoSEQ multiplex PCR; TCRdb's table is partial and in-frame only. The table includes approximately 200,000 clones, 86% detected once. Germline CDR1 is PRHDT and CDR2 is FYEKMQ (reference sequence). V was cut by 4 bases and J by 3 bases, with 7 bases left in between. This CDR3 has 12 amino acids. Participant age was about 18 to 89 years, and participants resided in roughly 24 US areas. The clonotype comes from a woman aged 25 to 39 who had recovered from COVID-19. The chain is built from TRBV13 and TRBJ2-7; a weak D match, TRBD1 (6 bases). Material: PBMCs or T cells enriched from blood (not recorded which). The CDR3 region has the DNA TGTGCCAGCAGCTACAGGGTCTACGAGCAGTACTTC. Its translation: CASSYRVYEQYF. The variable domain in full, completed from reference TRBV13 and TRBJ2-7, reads AAGVIQSPRHLIKEKRETATLKCYPIPRHDTVYWYQQGPGQDPQFLISFYEKMQSDKGSIPDRFSAQQFSDYHSELNMSSLELGDSALYFCASSYRVYEQYFGPGTRLTVT.